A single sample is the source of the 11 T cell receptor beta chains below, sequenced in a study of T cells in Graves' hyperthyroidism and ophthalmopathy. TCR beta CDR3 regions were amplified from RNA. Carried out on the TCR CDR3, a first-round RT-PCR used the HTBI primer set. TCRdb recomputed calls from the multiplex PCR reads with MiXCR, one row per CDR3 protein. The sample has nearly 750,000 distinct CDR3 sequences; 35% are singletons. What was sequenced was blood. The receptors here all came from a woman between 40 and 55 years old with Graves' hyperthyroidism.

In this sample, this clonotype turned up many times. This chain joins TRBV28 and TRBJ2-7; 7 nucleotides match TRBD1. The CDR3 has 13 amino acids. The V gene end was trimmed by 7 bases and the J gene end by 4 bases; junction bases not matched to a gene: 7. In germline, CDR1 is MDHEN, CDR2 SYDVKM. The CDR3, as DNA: TGTGCCAGCATCCGGGACAGACCTTACGAGCAGTACTTC. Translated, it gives CASIRDRPYEQYF.

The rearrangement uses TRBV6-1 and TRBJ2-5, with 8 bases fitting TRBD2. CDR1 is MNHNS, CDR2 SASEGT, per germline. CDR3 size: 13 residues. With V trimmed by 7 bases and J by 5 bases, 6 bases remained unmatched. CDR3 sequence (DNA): TGTGCCAGCACCGGGGGGGCCGGGGAGACCCAGTACTTC. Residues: CASTGGAGETQYF.

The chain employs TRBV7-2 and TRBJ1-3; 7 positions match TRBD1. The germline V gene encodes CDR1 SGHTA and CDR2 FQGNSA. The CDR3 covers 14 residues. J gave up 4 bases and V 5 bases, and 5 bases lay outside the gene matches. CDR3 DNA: TGTGCCAGCAGCCTTGGGACAGAAGGAAACACCATATATTTT. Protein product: CASSLGTEGNTIYF.

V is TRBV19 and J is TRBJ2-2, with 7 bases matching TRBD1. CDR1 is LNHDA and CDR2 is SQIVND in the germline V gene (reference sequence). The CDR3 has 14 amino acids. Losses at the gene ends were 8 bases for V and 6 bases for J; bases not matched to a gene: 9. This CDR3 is CASGTGAVAGELFF. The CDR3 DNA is TGTGCCAGTGGAACAGGGGCGGTCGCCGGGGAGCTGTTTTTT.

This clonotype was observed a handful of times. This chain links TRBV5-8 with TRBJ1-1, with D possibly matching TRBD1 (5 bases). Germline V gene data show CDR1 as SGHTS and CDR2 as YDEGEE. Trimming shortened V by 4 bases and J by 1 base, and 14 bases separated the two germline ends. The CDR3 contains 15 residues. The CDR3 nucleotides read TGTGCCAGCAGCGGGCGGTCGGGACGGAACACTGAAGCTTTCTTT. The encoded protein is CASSGRSGRNTEAFF.

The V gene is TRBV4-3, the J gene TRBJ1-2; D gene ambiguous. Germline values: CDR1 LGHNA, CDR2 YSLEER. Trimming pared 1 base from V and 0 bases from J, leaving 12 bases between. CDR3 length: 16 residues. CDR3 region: CASSQVFGSANYGYTF. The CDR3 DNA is TGCGCCAGCAGCCAAGTCTTTGGTTCGGCTAACTATGGCTACACCTTC.

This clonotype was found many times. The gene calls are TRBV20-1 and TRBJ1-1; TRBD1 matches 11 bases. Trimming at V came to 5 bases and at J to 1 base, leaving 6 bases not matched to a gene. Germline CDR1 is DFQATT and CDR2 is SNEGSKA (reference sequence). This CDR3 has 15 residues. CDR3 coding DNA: TGCAGTGCTTATGGGACAGGGGGAACGAACACTGAAGCTTTCTTT. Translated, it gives CSAYGTGGTNTEAFF.

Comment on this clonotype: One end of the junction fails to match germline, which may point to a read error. The CDR3 protein is CASALHLGGTANEKLFF. In nucleotides, the CDR3 is TGTGCCAGCGCCCTACATCTTGGCGGGACAGCAAATGAAAAACTCTTTTTT. The chain recombines TRBV7-9 with TRBJ1-4; 7 nucleotides line up with TRBD1. Looked up from germline, CDR1 is SEHNR and CDR2 is FQNEAQ (reference sequence). The CDR3 has 17 residues. Combining the CDR3 with reference TRBV7-9 and TRBJ1-4 gives the whole variable domain DTGVSQNPRHKITKRGQNVTFRCDPISEHNRLYWYRQTLGQGPEFLTYFQNEAQLEKSRLLSDRFSAERPKGSFSTLEIQRTEQGDSAMYLCASALHLGGTANEKLFFGSGTQLSVL.

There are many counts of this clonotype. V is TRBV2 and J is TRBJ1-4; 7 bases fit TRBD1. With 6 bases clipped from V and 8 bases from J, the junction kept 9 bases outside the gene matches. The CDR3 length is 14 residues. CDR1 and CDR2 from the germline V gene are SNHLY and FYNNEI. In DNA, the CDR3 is TGTGCCAGCAGGAACAGACAGGGAGACGAAAAACTGTTTTTT. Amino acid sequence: CASRNRQGDEKLFF.

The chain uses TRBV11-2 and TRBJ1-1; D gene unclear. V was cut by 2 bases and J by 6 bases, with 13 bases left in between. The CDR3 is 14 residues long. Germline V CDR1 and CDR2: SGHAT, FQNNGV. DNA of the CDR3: TGTGCCAGCAGCTTATTCATATCAGACTCTGAAGCTTTCTTT. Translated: CASSLFISDSEAFF.

The DNA for the CDR3 is TGTGCCAGCAGCTTAACAGGGTTTGGGGAAAAACTGTTTTTT. It is translated as CASSLTGFGEKLFF. The chain is built from TRBV12-3 or TRBV12-4 and TRBJ1-4; tentatively, D is TRBD1 (6 bases). This CDR3 spans 14 amino acids. Trimming left V 6 bases short and J 8 bases short, with 16 bases between.